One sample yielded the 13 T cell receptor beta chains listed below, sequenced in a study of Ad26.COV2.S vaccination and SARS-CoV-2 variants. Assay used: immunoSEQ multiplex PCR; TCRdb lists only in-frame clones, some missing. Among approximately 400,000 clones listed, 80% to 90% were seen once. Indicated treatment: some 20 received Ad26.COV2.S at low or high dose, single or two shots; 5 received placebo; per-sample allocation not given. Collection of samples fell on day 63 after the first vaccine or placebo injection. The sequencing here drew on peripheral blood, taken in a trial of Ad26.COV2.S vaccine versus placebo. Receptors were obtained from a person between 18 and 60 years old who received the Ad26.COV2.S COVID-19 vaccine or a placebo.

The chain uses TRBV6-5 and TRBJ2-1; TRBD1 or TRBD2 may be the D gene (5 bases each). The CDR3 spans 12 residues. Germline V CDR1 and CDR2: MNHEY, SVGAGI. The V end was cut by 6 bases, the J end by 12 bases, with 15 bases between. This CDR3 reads CASSNRGHRQFF. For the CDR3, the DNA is TGTGCCAGCAGCAACCGGGGCCATCGGCAGTTCTTC.

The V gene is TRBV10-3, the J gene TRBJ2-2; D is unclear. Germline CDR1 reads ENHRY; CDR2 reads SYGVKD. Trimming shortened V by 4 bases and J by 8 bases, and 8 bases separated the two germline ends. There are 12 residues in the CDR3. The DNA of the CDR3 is TGTGCCATCAGTGGGTCTGTGGGGGAGCTGTTTTTT. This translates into CAISGSVGELFF.

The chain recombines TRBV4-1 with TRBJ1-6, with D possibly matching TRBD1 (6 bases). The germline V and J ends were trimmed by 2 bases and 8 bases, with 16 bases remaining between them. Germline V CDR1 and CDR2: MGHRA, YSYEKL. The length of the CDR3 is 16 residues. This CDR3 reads CASSQISQGEDSPLHF. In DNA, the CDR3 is TGCGCCAGCAGCCAAATATCACAGGGAGAGGATTCACCCCTCCACTTT.

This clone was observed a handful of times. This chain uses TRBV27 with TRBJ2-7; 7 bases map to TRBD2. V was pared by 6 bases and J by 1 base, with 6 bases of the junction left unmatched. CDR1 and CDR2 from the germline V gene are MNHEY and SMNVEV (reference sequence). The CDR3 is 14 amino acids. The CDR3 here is CASRPGGSSYEQYF. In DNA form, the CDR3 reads TGTGCCAGCAGGCCCGGGGGGTCTTCCTACGAGCAGTACTTC.

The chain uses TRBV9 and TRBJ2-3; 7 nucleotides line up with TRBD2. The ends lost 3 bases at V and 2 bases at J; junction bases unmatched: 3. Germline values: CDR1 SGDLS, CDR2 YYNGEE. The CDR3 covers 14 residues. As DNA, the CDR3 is TGTGCCAGCAGCGAGAGCGGGAACACAGATACGCAGTATTTT. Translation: CASSESGNTDTQYF.

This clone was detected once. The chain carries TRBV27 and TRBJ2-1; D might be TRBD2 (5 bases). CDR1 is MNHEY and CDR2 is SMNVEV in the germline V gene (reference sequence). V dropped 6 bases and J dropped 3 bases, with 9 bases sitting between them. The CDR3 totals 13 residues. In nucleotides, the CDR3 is TGTGCCAGCAGACTAGATAACTACAATGAGCAGTTCTTC. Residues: CASRLDNYNEQFF.

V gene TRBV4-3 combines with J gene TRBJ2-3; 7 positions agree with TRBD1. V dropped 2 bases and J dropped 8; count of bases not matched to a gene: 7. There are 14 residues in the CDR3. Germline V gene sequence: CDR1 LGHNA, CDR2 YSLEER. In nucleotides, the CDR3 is TGCGCCAGCAGCCAATACAGGGGCGACGGTACGCAGTATTTT. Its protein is CASSQYRGDGTQYF.

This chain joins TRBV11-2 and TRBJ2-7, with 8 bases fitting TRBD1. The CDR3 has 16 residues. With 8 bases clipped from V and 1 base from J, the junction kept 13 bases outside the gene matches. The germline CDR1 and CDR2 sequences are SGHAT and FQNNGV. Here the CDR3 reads CASSFGQGPISYEQYF. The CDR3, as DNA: TGTGCCAGCTCCTTCGGACAGGGCCCTATTTCCTACGAGCAGTACTTC.

CDR3 in amino acids: CASGLPHGGGSYNEQFF. Here the CDR3 DNA reads TGTGCTAGTGGTTTGCCGCATGGCGGAGGCTCCTACAATGAGCAGTTCTTC. The V gene is TRBV12-5, the J gene TRBJ2-1, with D tentatively TRBD2 (5 bases). This CDR3 has 17 amino acids. Trimming took 2 bases from V and 0 from J, leaving 14 bases between them. Germline CDR1 reads LGHNT; CDR2 reads FRNRAP.

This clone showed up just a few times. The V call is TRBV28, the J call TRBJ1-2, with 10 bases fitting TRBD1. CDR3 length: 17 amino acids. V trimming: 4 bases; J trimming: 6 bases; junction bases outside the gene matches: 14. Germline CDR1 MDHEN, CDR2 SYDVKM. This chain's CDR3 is CASSSAGGTGVVHGYTF. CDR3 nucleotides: TGTGCCAGCAGTTCCGCGGGGGGGACAGGGGTTGTGCATGGCTACACCTTC.

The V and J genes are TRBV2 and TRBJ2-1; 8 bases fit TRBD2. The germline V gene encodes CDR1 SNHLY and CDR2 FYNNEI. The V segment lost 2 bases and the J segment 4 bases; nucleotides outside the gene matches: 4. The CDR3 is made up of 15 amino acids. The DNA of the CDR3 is TGTGCCAGCAGTGAAATGGGGACTAGATACAATGAGCAGTTCTTC. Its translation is CASSEMGTRYNEQFF.

The CDR3 region has the DNA TGCGCCAGCAGCTTGGCCACTAGCGGGGGGAACAATGAGCAGTTCTTC. Its protein is CASSLATSGGNNEQFF. The V call is TRBV5-1, the J call TRBJ2-1; 12 bases line up with TRBD2. Per the germline V gene, CDR1 is SGHRS and CDR2 is YFSETQ. The CDR3 has 16 amino acids. The V gene end was trimmed by 0 bases and the J gene end by 5 bases; junction bases not matched to a gene: 3.

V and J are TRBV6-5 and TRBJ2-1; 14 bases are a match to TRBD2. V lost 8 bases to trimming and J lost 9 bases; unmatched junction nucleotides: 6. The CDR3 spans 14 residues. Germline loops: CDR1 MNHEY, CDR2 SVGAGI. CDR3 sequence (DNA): TGTGCCAGCGGATGGACTAGCGGGGGGCGTGAGCAGTTCTTC. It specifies CASGWTSGGREQFF.